Listed here are 13 T cell receptor beta chains from one sample, sequenced in a study of control samples from healthy donors and cancer patients. Sequencing was performed with immunoSEQ multiplex PCR; in TCRdb, only in-frame clones are kept and a portion is missing. The data show 150,000 to 200,000 clones, with nearly 90% seen just once and about 1.4% held by the top ten. The sequencing input was blood. The receptor source for this set is a woman between 45 and 65 years old in good health.

The V call is TRBV7-2, the J call TRBJ2-7; D not resolved. The germline V gene has CDR1 SGHTA and CDR2 FQGNSA. Trimming cost V 5 bases and J 4 bases, with 9 bases left between them. This CDR3 contains 12 residues. The CDR3 nucleotides read TGTGCCAGCAGCCGATTTCAATACGAGCAGTACTTC. Encoded protein: CASSRFQYEQYF.

The V gene is TRBV27, the J gene TRBJ1-3; TRBD1 aligns across 8 bases. V lost 9 bases, J lost 0 bases, and 7 bases stayed unmatched. Germline CDR1 MNHEY, CDR2 SMNVEV (reference sequence). The CDR3 loop spans 15 amino acids. Here the CDR3 reads CARPTGADSGNTIYF. In DNA form, the CDR3 reads TGTGCCAGGCCGACAGGGGCCGACTCTGGAAACACCATATATTTT.

The chain joins TRBV27 to TRBJ2-3; 11 nucleotides agree with TRBD1. With V trimmed by 5 bases and J by 5 bases, 6 bases remained unmatched. This CDR3 comprises 15 residues. Germline loops: CDR1 MNHEY, CDR2 SMNVEV (reference sequence). The DNA for the CDR3 is TGTGCCAGCAGTCCATCCGGGACAGGGGGAGATACGCAGTATTTT. It is translated as CASSPSGTGGDTQYF.

The J gene is TRBJ1-2, the V gene TRBV3-1 (or the pseudogene TRBV3-2); D is undetermined. The CDR3 runs 14 residues. Trimming stripped 0 bases from V and 1 base from J, with 6 bases between. CDR1 is LGHDT, CDR2 YNNKEL, per germline (reference sequence). The chain's CDR3 is CASSQEGNNYGYTF. CDR3 nucleotides: TGTGCCAGCAGCCAAGAAGGCAATAACTATGGCTACACCTTC.

This chain's CDR3 is CASSLAGGGETQYF. CDR3 bases: TGTGCCAGCAGTTTAGCGGGAGGTGGAGAGACCCAGTACTTC. J is TRBJ2-5 and V is TRBV6-2 or TRBV6-3; 10 positions match TRBD2. J gave up 4 bases and V 4 bases, and 3 bases lay outside the gene matches. Germline V lookup: CDR1 MNHEY, CDR2 SVGEGT. The CDR3 spans 14 residues.

The rearrangement uses TRBV7-2 and TRBJ2-5; D unclear. The CDR3 totals 14 residues. V lost 3 bases and J lost 5, with 13 bases in between. Germline CDR1 reads SGHTA; CDR2 reads FQGNSA. In DNA form, the CDR3 reads TGTGCCAGCAGCTTGGTACGCGCCGGGGAGACCCAGTACTTC. It codes for CASSLVRAGETQYF.

The chain combines TRBV5-1 with TRBJ2-7; 8 nucleotides line up with TRBD2. CDR1 and CDR2 (germline): SGHRS, YFSETQ. The CDR3 covers 14 residues. Losses at the gene ends were 4 bases for V and 2 bases for J; bases not matched to a gene: 5. The CDR3 sequence is CASSPGGDTYEQYF. DNA for the CDR3: TGCGCCAGCAGCCCGGGAGGGGACACCTACGAGCAGTACTTC.

J is TRBJ1-5 and V is TRBV18; maybe TRBD1 (5 bases). The V end lost 2 bases, the J end lost 9 bases, and 14 bases lay between the germline ends. Germline CDR1 reads KGHSH; CDR2 reads LQKENI. The CDR3 is 14 residues long. The CDR3 sequence: CASSPIAETGPQHF. CDR3 coding DNA: TGTGCCAGCTCACCAATCGCTGAAACAGGGCCCCAGCATTTT.

In DNA form, the CDR3 reads TGTGCCAGTTCCCCGGGACAGCACTCTGGGGCCAACGTCCTGACTTTC. It codes for CASSPGQHSGANVLTF. The chain has TRBV19 and TRBJ2-6; TRBD1 matches at 7 bases. Trimming removed 8 bases from V and 0 bases from J; junction bases left unmatched: 7. The CDR3 has 16 amino acids. CDR1 is LNHDA and CDR2 is SQIVND in the germline V gene (reference sequence).

Comment on this clone: The same CDR3 is also encoded by other DNA sequences in this sample. V usage is TRBV30 and J usage is TRBJ1-1; maybe TRBD1 (5 bases). The V end was cut by 0 bases, the J end by 7 bases, with 6 bases between. Germline V gene sequence: CDR1 GTSNPN, CDR2 SVGIG (reference sequence). The CDR3 contains 11 residues. The CDR3 protein is CAWSVRGEAFF. CDR3 in DNA: TGTGCCTGGAGTGTAAGGGGTGAAGCTTTCTTT.

The V call is TRBV5-6, the J call TRBJ2-3; 8 nucleotides agree with TRBD2. Looked up from germline, CDR1 is SGHDT and CDR2 is YYEEEE. The CDR3 contains 14 residues. V dropped 4 bases and J dropped 4; count of bases not matched to a gene: 5. DNA for the CDR3: TGTGCCAGCAGCGCCACCGGGGGGGCAGATACGCAGTATTTT. This encodes CASSATGGADTQYF.

The V call is TRBV27, the J call TRBJ1-1; D remains unclear. V dropped 6 bases and J dropped 4 bases, with 15 bases sitting between them. The length of the CDR3 is 14 residues. Looked up from germline, CDR1 is MNHEY and CDR2 is SMNVEV (reference sequence). The CDR3 DNA reads TGTGCCAGCAGCCCGTCAAAGGCGCGCACTGAAGCTTTCTTT. It encodes CASSPSKARTEAFF.

The genes are TRBV6-5 and TRBJ2-7, with D hard to call. The CDR3 consists of 11 residues. Trimming shortened V by 3 bases and J by 2 bases, and 2 bases separated the two germline ends. The germline V gene encodes CDR1 MNHEY and CDR2 SVGAGI. The CDR3 DNA reads as TGTGCCAGCAGTTATACCTACGAGCAGTACTTC. Protein sequence: CASSYTYEQYF.